The sequence of this T cell receptor beta chain was determined in a study of T cells of healthy individuals. CDR3 length: 16 amino acids. The V gene lost 5 bases and the J gene lost 0 bases, with 15 bases spanning the gap. Using its own MiXCR run on the 5' RACE reads, TCRdb lists one record per CDR3 protein. The repertoire holds around 63,000 distinct CDR3 sequences, with roughly 15% as singletons. V usage is TRBV12-3 or TRBV12-4 and J usage is TRBJ2-3, with unresolved D. The receptor was derived from a human donor in good health. DNA for the CDR3: TGTGCCAGCAGTGTTGCGTACGGAGCTAGCACAGATACGCAGTATTTT. Its translation: CASSVAYGASTDTQYF.